This TCR beta chain comes out of a study of tumor-infiltrating lymphocytes in localized non-small cell lung cancer. Study at large: Several tumor histologies, both smoking statuses, and some post-neoadjuvant chemotherapy samples were included.

The germline gives CDR1 SGHAT, CDR2 FQNNGV. The CDR3 consists of 18 residues. V shed 2 bases and J 5 bases; nucleotides not matched to a gene: 14. Produced via immunoSEQ multiplex PCR; TCRdb's table is partial and in-frame only. This table holds about 17,000 clones, around 81% found once. Study findings and constraints: Different pieces of the same tissue were used for each assay.

Remarks on this clone: Its specificity is not known.

The source is a human donor with non-small cell lung cancer. The specimen was uninvolved lung tissue not adjacent to the tumor. This rearrangement joins TRBV11-2 to TRBJ2-5; 10 nucleotides line up with TRBD2. The CDR3 DNA sequence: TGTGCCAGCAGCTTATACGGGGGGGCTAGCGGGAGCCTGGAGACCCAGTACTTC. It codes for CASSLYGGASGSLETQYF.